The source of this TCR beta chain is a study of neurological immune-mediated disorders. In germline, CDR1 is ENHRY, CDR2 SYGVKD. The CDR3 totals 12 residues. V was trimmed by 5 bases and J by 5 bases, leaving 10 bases between them. One entry per CDR3 protein results from TCRdb running MiXCR on the 5' RACE reads. The sample contains 55,000 or so distinct CDR3 sequences, approximately 4.4% of which appear only once. This clonotype was observed at least ten times. Sequenced: PBMCs. The chain combines TRBV10-3 with TRBJ2-7; D is ambiguous. The sequence was obtained from a man aged 50-60 years with multiple sclerosis. The CDR3 DNA reads as TGTGCCATCAGTCGGTACCCTGACGAGCAGTACTTC. Amino acid sequence: CAISRYPDEQYF.